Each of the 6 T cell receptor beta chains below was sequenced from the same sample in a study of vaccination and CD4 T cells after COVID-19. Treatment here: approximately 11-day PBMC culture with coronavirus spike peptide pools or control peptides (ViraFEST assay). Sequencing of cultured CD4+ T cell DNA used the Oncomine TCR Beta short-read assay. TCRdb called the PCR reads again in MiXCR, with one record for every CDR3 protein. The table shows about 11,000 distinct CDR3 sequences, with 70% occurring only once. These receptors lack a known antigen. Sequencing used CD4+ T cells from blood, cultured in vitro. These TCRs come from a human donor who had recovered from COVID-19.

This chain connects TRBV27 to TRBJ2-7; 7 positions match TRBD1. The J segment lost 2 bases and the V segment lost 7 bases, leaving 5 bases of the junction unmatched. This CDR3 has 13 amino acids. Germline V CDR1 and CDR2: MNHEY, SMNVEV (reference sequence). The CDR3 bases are TGTGCCAGCAAAAGACAGGGAACCTACGAGCAGTACTTC. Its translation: CASKRQGTYEQYF.

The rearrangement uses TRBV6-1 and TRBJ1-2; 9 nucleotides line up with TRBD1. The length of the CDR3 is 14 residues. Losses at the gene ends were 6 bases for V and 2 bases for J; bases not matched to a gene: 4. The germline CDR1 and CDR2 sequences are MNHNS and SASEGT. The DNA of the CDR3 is TGTGCCAGCAGGTGGACAGGGGCGAACTATGGCTACACCTTC. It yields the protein CASRWTGANYGYTF.

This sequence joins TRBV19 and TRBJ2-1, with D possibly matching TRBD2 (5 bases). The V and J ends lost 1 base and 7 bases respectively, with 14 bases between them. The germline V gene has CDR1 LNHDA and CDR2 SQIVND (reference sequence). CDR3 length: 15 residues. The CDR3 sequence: CASSIVGPPGNEQFF. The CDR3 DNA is TGTGCCAGTAGTATAGTAGGGCCCCCGGGGAATGAGCAGTTCTTC.

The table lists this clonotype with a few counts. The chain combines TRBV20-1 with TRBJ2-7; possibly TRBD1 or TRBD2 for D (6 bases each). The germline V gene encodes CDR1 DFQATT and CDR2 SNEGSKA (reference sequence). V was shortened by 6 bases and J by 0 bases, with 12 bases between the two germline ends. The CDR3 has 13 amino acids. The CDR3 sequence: CSAEQGGSYEQYF. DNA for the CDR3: TGCAGTGCCGAACAGGGAGGCTCCTACGAGCAGTACTTC.

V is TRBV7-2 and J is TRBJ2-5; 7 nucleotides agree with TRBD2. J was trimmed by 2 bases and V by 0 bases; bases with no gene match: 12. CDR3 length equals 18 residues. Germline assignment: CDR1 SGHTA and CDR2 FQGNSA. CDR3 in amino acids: CASSLAPPGRPGQETQYF. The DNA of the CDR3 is TGTGCCAGCAGCTTAGCTCCCCCCGGGAGGCCGGGACAAGAGACCCAGTACTTC.

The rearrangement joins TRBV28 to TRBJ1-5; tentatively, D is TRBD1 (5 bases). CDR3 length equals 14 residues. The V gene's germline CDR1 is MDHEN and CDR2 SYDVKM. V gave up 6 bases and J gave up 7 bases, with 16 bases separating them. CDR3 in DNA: TGTGCCAGCAGCGGGACCTCTCCCGGGCAGCCCCAGCATTTT. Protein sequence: CASSGTSPGQPQHF.